The text below deals with one T cell receptor beta chain. The data derive from a study of T cell responses to AZD1222 COVID-19 vaccine. Some clones are missing from TCRdb's copy, which holds only in-frame ones; the method was immunoSEQ multiplex PCR. In the table there are tens of thousands of clones, more than 70% of which are singletons. V lost 1 base, J lost 5 bases, and 9 bases stayed unmatched. Germline CDR1 MGHDK, CDR2 SYGVNS. The CDR3 totals 16 residues. This specimen consisted of peripheral blood, obtained on day 0 of AZD1222 vaccination. V gene TRBV25-1 combines with J gene TRBJ1-2; 8 bases fit TRBD1. This clonotype was obtained from an adult in good health. The CDR3 coding sequence is TGTGCCAGCAGTGAATTTGGACAGGGTATGGAATATGGCTACACCTTC. The encoded protein is CASSEFGQGMEYGYTF.